The sequence of this TCR beta chain was determined in a study of T cells in Graves' hyperthyroidism and ophthalmopathy. Study conclusions and caveats: With a median lead of around 6.7 months before onset, the model predicted ophthalmopathy. Blood also held most thyroid clonotypes expanded beyond 0.001.

Researchers took RNA transcripts and amplified the TCR beta CDR3 regions from them. Primed by the HTBI set, a first-round RT-PCR was run on the TCR CDR3. TCRdb independently ran MiXCR on the multiplex PCR reads; one entry per CDR3 protein. The sample records around 400,000 distinct CDR3 sequences, around 25% being singletons. The germline gives CDR1 LNHDA, CDR2 SQIVND (reference sequence). CDR3 length: 15 amino acids. V shed 6 bases and J 2 bases; nucleotides not matched to a gene: 6. Patients were excluded because of uncontrolled infection, other autoimmune disease, pregnancy or lactation. Out of 10 ml of fresh peripheral blood came the PBMCs. This clonotype came up once. The antigen remains undetermined.

The sample comprised blood. This TCR was recovered from a man in his fifties with Graves' hyperthyroidism. The chain employs TRBV19 and TRBJ1-5, with 8 bases lining up with TRBD1. The CDR3 is CASSQDRAGNQPQHF. The CDR3 coding sequence is TGTGCCAGTAGCCAGGACAGGGCGGGCAATCAGCCCCAGCATTTT.